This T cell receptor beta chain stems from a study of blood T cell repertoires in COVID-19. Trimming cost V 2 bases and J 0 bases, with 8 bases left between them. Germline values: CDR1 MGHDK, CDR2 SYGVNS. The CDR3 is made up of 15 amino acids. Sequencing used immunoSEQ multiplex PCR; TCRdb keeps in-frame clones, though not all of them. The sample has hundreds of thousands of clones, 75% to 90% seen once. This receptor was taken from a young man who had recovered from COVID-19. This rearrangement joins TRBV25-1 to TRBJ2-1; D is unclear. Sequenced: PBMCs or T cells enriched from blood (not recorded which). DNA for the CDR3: TGTGCCAGCAGTGAAGTTCGTAGCTCCTACAATGAGCAGTTCTTC. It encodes CASSEVRSSYNEQFF.